A selection of T cell receptor beta chains follows, all from one sample in a study of regulatory T cells in long-lasting Graves disease. TCRdb re-called the multiplex PCR reads with MiXCR, one entry per CDR3 protein. Here the sample spans around 500,000 distinct CDR3 sequences, about 12% being singletons. These data are also associated with another study on T cells in Graves' hyperthyroidism and ophthalmopathy.

Sequenced here: peripheral blood mononuclear cells (PBMCs), sampled at new diagnosis, from a patient treated with antithyroid drugs. All receptors come from a woman in her 30s with Graves disease. CDR3s include the opening cysteine and the closing phenylalanine or tryptophan. For some rows the clone size is stated as once, few or many, or as a class when expanded; others skip it.

TRBV5-1	once	TRBJ1-5	CASSSYRKNQPQHF
TRBV28	many	TRBJ1-6	CASLGQSSYNSPLHF
TRBV6-5	few	TRBJ2-4	CASSYSLSSGQVDIQYF
TRBV28	many	TRBJ2-1	CASSFETNEQFF
TRBV30	NA	TRBJ1-1	CAWSFGTGRDTVAFF
TRBV27	NA	TRBJ2-3	CASSLGRGIDTQYF
TRBV7-8	many	TRBJ2-7	CASSSNPAAGIYEQYF
TRBV5-1	many	TRBJ2-2	CASSLEKTSGRTGELFF
TRBV2	many	TRBJ1-5	CASSQTETGNQPQHF
TRBV11-3	NA	TRBJ2-1	CASSFKTVAGEQFF
TRBV7-2	many	TRBJ2-2	CASSLVYRGELFF
TRBV6-1	few	TRBJ2-4	CASSRGQSGSDIQYF
TRBV30	many	TRBJ1-6	CAWSYITGVYSPLHF
TRBV7-9	many	TRBJ2-3	CASSPRIIAGVFSDTQYF
TRBV5-1	many	TRBJ2-1	CASSYRPDEQFF
TRBV20-1	many	TRBJ1-5	CSARDWGQPQHF
TRBV7-9	NA	TRBJ1-1	CASARASTEAFF
TRBV6-6	many	TRBJ2-7	CASSYSMTSSYEQYF
TRBV6-1	few	TRBJ1-6	CASRRVFNSPLHF
TRBV4-1	NA	TRBJ2-7	CASSQVYPTSGRLEQYF
TRBV28	NA	TRBJ2-7	CASNLRGSYEQYF
TRBV6-2/TRBV6-3	few	TRBJ2-2	CASSEAGQGWTGELFF
TRBV30	many	TRBJ2-7	CAWAMAGGAEEQYF
TRBV11-3	many	TRBJ1-1	CASSPYGQENTEAFF
TRBV6-1	NA	TRBJ2-2	CASMRVRGELFF
TRBV9	NA	TRBJ2-5	CASSVTAGGETQYF
TRBV7-9	many	TRBJ2-5	CASSLDRGETQYF